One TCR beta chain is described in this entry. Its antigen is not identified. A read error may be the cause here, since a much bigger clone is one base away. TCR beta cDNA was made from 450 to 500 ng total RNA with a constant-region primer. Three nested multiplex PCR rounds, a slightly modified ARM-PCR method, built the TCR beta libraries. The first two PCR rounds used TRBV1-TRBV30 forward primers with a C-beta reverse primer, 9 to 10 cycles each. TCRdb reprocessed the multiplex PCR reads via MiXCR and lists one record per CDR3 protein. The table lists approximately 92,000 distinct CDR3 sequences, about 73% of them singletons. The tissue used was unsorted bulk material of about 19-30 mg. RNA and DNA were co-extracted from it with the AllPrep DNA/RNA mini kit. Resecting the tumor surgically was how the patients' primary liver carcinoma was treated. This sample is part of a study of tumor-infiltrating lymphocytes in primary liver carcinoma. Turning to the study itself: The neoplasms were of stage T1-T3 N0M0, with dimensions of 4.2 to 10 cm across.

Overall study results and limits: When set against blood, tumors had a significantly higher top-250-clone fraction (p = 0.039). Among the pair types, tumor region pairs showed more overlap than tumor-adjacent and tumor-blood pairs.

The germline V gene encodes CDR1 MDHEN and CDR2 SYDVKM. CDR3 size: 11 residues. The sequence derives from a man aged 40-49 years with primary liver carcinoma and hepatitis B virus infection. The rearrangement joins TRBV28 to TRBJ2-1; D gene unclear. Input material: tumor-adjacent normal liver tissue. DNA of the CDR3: TGTGTCAGCAGTTTATGGAATGAGCAGTTCTTC. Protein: CVSSLWNEQFF. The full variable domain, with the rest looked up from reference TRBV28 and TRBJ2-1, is DVKVTQSSRYLVKRTGEKVFLECVQDMDHENMFWYRQDPGLGLRLIYFSYDVKMKEKGDIPEGYSVSREKKERFSLILESASTNQTSMYLCVSSLWNEQFFGPGTRLTVL.